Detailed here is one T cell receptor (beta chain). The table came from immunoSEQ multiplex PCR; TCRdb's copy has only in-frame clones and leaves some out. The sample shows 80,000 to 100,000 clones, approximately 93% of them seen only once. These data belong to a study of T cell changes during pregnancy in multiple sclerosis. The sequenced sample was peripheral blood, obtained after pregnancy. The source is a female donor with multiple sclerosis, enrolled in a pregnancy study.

CDR3 in amino acids: CASSAEITDTQYF. CDR3 coding DNA: TGTGCCAGCAGCGCAGAAATAACAGATACGCAGTATTTT. The chain combines TRBV9 with TRBJ2-3; D is uncertain. Germline V lookup: CDR1 SGDLS, CDR2 YYNGEE. The ends were cut back, 3 bases at V and 3 bases at J, with 8 bases in the middle. The CDR3 loop spans 13 amino acids.